This TCR beta chain comes out of a study of T cells in Graves' hyperthyroidism and ophthalmopathy (dated by TCRdb to about 2019). Study-wide context: Peripheral blood was sampled at the time of initial diagnosis, prior to any treatment. For training and testing, the 100 or so patients in the discovery cohort were randomly divided in a 7:3 ratio. Following sampling, methimazole starting at 30 mg daily was given to hyperthyroidism patients, and high-dose intravenous methylprednisolone was given to ophthalmopathy patients. To identify TCR V-J signatures that set the groups apart, the researchers used a discovery cohort of 100 patients, made up of 43 with Graves' ophthalmopathy and 57 with stable Graves' hyperthyroidism. According to the paper, TCR Vbeta CDR3 sequencing was carried out on about 140 peripheral blood samples, which came from approximately 43 ophthalmopathy, under 80 hyperthyroidism and some 17 progressor patients. Whether ophthalmopathy could be predicted prospectively was tested in an independent validation cohort made up of about 20 hyperthyroidism patients plus 17 patients who later progressed to ophthalmopathy. Thyroid tissue and blood T-cell repertoires from roughly 6 Graves' hyperthyroidism patients were also compared in the study. General conclusions and limits of the study: Blood samples also contained most of the expanded thyroid clonotypes (frequency above 0.001), which suggests that blood repertoires may reflect thyroid immune responses. Sample size was not statistically predetermined, and blinding of investigators to group allocation was not performed. A model built on a 13 V-J signature distinguished ophthalmopathy from stable hyperthyroidism, reaching 85% to 90% sensitivity and about 81% specificity in cross-validation and 80%/75% in testing. In validation, the model predicted progression to ophthalmopathy a median of roughly 6.5 months before onset, with about 70% sensitivity and roughly 79% specificity.

The CDR3 covers 16 residues, taking in both the cysteine and the phenylalanine. The read is trimmed to its CDR3 DNA, 48 bases read in frame from base 1. Based on the germline V gene, the CDR1 and CDR2 sequences are MNHNS and SASEGT. V loses 11 bases of germline sequence and J loses 11 bases, and the interval between the two ends is 33 bases. This clonotype was counted many times. Which antigen it targets is not known. The input lacks base qualities; no much larger clone sits a single base away. Stable Graves' hyperthyroidism was defined as the absence of progression to ophthalmopathy over 18 months of follow-up. The hyperthyroidism patients were between 18 and 65 years old and newly diagnosed, with a disease duration of less than 2 months. Exclusion was applied to patients with uncontrolled infections, other autoimmune diseases, pregnancy or lactation. Diagnoses relied on clinical symptoms, serum thyroxine and TRAb, thyroid ultrasound and orbital computed tomography. PBMCs were separated from under 11 ml of fresh peripheral blood using Ficoll-Paque density gradient centrifugation. Total RNA was extracted using Trizol reagent, and RNA quality was assessed on an Agilent 2100 Bioanalyzer.

TCR beta CDR3 regions were amplified from RNA transcripts. A first-round RT-PCR of the TCR CDR3 used the HTBI primer set with the Qiagen OneStep RT-PCR kit. The libraries were constructed in a second round of multiplex PCR and then size-selected and purified. The libraries were sequenced on an Illumina HiSeq2000 using paired-end 100 bp reads. Processing in the source paper ran as follows. SOAPnuke was used to process the raw data, with reads discarded if the reads contained adapters or uncalled bases, had a mean Phred below 15, or lacked an exact constant-primer or identifier match. High-quality paired reads were merged using COPE v1.2.5, and each unique nucleotide sequence was defined as a clonotype. Clonotypes were aligned to IMGT TRBV, TRBD and TRBJ reference segments using MiTCR v1.1. The analysis was restricted to V-J combinations with a frequency above 0.0001, which together covered approximately 99% of the repertoires. The TCS score was defined as F50 (clonal expansion) divided by E x V (chaos), with BLOSUM62-based TCRdist calculated between CDR3 peptides within each V-J. Welch's t-statistics and random forest reduced around 550 V-J features to under 15, which were used in a naive Bayes classifier (R e1071). TCRdb itself trimmed the public reads at Q25 with fastp, ran MiXCR and retained productive beta chains. Each record represents a unique CDR3 protein, reported with the most common genes and DNA among its rows. Clone size and V and J calls follow TCRdb, not the original study. The sample table shows around 450,000 distinct CDR3 sequences, and 15% to 18% are seen once. Roughly 7.4% of the sample is taken by the ten largest.

This sequence originates from a woman in her late teens or twenties with Graves' hyperthyroidism. The sequence links TRBV6-1 to TRBJ1-2, with an unclear D gene assignment. What was sequenced was blood. The CDR3 region has the sequence CASPRGPDIEVSGYTF. The DNA is TGTGCCTCTCCTCGGGGTCCAGACATAGAAGTGAGCGGGTACACCTTC.